This entry lists 15 T cell receptor beta chains sequenced from one sample in a study of blood T cell repertoires in COVID-19. Profiling relied on immunoSEQ multiplex PCR, and the TCRdb table lists in-frame clones only, not all of them. This table holds about 170,000 clones, roughly 82% found once. Sequencing was performed on peripheral blood. The receptor source for this set is a woman between 65 and 79 years old with acute or convalescent COVID-19.

The chain employs TRBV3-1 (or the pseudogene TRBV3-2) and TRBJ1-1; D uncertain. CDR1 LGHDT and CDR2 YNNKEL come from the germline V gene (reference sequence). This CDR3 comprises 13 residues. V shed 4 bases and J shed 3 bases, with 9 bases lying between them. As DNA, the CDR3 is TGTGCCAGCAGCCCGCTACCCGACACTGAAGCTTTCTTT. Translating gives CASSPLPDTEAFF.

This sequence joins TRBV28 and TRBJ1-1, with D perhaps TRBD1 (6 bases). This CDR3 contains 15 residues. Germline V CDR1 and CDR2: MDHEN, SYDVKM. Trimming took off 3 bases at V and 5 bases at J, with 16 bases between the two ends. Written as DNA, the CDR3 is TGTGCCAGCAGTTTCCAGGGGCGTGGACCGACTGAAGCTTTCTTT. It is translated as CASSFQGRGPTEAFF.

The chain carries TRBV5-6 and TRBJ2-3; no definite D call. Germline V lookup: CDR1 SGHDT, CDR2 YYEEEE. The V end was cut by 0 bases, the J end by 6 bases, with 14 bases between. There are 15 residues in the CDR3. CDR3 region: CASSLAAADGDTQYF. The CDR3 DNA follows: TGTGCCAGCAGCTTGGCCGCGGCCGACGGGGATACGCAGTATTTT.

This chain uses TRBV24-1 with TRBJ2-1; TRBD1 matches at 8 bases. This CDR3 comprises 14 residues. V shed 5 bases and J 9 bases; nucleotides not matched to a gene: 8. In germline, CDR1 is KGHDR, CDR2 SFDVKD. The CDR3 nucleotides read TGTGCCACCAGTGCTCTGGACAGGGAGGCTGAGCAGTTCTTC. This translates into CATSALDREAEQFF.

This sequence joins TRBV18 and TRBJ2-1; TRBD1 is a possible D gene (5 bases). CDR1 KGHSH and CDR2 LQKENI come from the germline V gene. The V gene lost 3 bases and the J gene lost 5 bases, with 8 bases spanning the gap. The CDR3 is 13 amino acids. The CDR3 spells CASSPTENNEQFF. CDR3 sequence (DNA): TGTGCCAGCTCACCGACAGAAAACAATGAGCAGTTCTTC.

The rearrangement links TRBV30 to TRBJ1-6; TRBD1 matches at 9 bases. V dropped 6 bases and J dropped 0; count of bases not matched to a gene: 6. Germline V gene lookup returns CDR1 GTSNPN and CDR2 SVGIG (reference sequence). The CDR3 extends over 16 amino acids. This CDR3 is CACAGDRVSYNSPLHF. CDR3 coding DNA: TGTGCCTGCGCTGGGGACAGGGTCTCCTATAATTCACCCCTCCACTTT.

The chain joins TRBV9 to TRBJ1-4, with TRBD1 identical over 10 bases. CDR3 length: 17 residues. Germline trimming cut 0 bases from V and 3 bases from J; bases unmatched to any gene: 5. Germline CDR1 SGDLS, CDR2 YYNGEE. The CDR3 spells CASSVGTGGSSNEKLFF. The CDR3 bases are TGTGCCAGCAGCGTAGGGACAGGGGGGTCGTCTAATGAAAAACTGTTTTTT.

This chain links TRBV30 with TRBJ2-4; maybe TRBD2 (5 bases). Looked up from germline, CDR1 is GTSNPN and CDR2 is SVGIG (reference sequence). This CDR3 spans 16 amino acids. Trimming left V 0 bases short and J 1 base short, with 13 bases between. The CDR3 loop is CAWSVYSANAKNIQYF. In nucleotides, the CDR3 is TGTGCCTGGAGTGTATATAGCGCCAATGCCAAAAACATTCAGTACTTC.

This clone was seen only once. V usage is TRBV19 and J usage is TRBJ1-6; maybe TRBD1 (6 bases). Trimming removed 4 bases from V and 5 bases from J, with 15 bases in between. The length of the CDR3 is 16 residues. Germline lookup yields CDR1 LNHDA and CDR2 SQIVND (reference sequence). The CDR3 DNA follows: TGTGCCAGTAGTACCCTCGGACAGTCCCATAATTCACCCCTCCACTTT. Translating it yields CASSTLGQSHNSPLHF.

The chain couples TRBV24-1 to TRBJ2-1, with TRBD1 identical over 7 bases. The germline V gene encodes CDR1 KGHDR and CDR2 SFDVKD. This CDR3 has 15 amino acids. The junction had 4 bases not matched to a gene; V was cut back by 3 bases and J by 3 bases. DNA of the CDR3: TGTGCCACCAGTGATAACGGACAGGACTACAATGAGCAGTTCTTC. Its protein product is CATSDNGQDYNEQFF.

The chain combines TRBV20-1 with TRBJ2-1, with D perhaps TRBD1 (5 bases). The V end was cut by 3 bases, the J end by 12 bases, with 18 bases between. This CDR3 region has 13 residues. The germline gives CDR1 DFQATT, CDR2 SNEGSKA (reference sequence). The CDR3 protein is CSASFQGPGGQFF. The CDR3 DNA reads as TGCAGTGCTAGTTTCCAGGGCCCAGGTGGGCAGTTCTTC.

This clone appeared once. The chain employs TRBV29-1 and TRBJ1-1; D remains unclear. CDR3 length: 11 amino acids. Trimming pared 8 bases from V and 2 bases from J, leaving 9 bases between. The V gene's germline CDR1 is SQVTM and CDR2 ANQGSEA. Here the CDR3 reads CSTTLNTEAFF. CDR3 coding DNA: TGCAGCACAACGTTAAACACTGAAGCTTTCTTT.

V and J are TRBV5-1 and TRBJ2-7, with 14 nucleotides matching TRBD2. Unmatched junction bases numbered 6, after V lost 3 bases and J lost 7 bases. Germline V lookup: CDR1 SGHRS, CDR2 YFSETQ. The CDR3 extends over 15 amino acids. CDR3 sequence reads: CASSWGLAGEGEQYF. The CDR3 coding sequence is TGCGCCAGCAGCTGGGGACTAGCGGGAGAGGGGGAGCAGTACTTC. The full variable domain, its missing parts supplied by reference TRBV5-1 and TRBJ2-7, is KAGVTQTPRYLIKTRGQQVTLSCSPISGHRSVSWYQQTPGQGLQFLFEYFSETQRNKGNFPGRFSGRQFSNSRSEMNVSTLELGDSALYLCASSWGLAGEGEQYFGPGTRLTVT.

The V and J genes are TRBV7-2 and TRBJ1-1; the match to TRBD1 covers 8 bases. The CDR3 contains 15 residues. Germline V lookup: CDR1 SGHTA, CDR2 FQGNSA. Trimming at V came to 6 bases and at J to 5 bases, leaving 11 bases not matched to a gene. In nucleotides, the CDR3 is TGTGCCAGCAGTTCCCGGACAGGGATTGAGACTGAAGCTTTCTTT. As protein: CASSSRTGIETEAFF. The whole variable domain, filled in from reference TRBV7-2 and TRBJ1-1, reads GAGVSQSPSNKVTEKGKDVELRCDPISGHTALYWYRQSLGQGLEFLIYFQGNSAPDKSGLPSDRFSAERTGGSVSTLTIQRTQQEDSAVYLCASSSRTGIETEAFFGQGTRLTVV.

This clone has a handful of counts. The chain recombines TRBV29-1 with TRBJ1-2; possible D gene TRBD1, 6 bases. The CDR3 is made up of 12 amino acids. Trimming cost V 3 bases and J 8 bases, with 13 bases left between them. In germline, CDR1 is SQVTM, CDR2 ANQGSEA. As DNA, the CDR3 is TGCAGCGTTGACGCGGGGGCAGGGGGCTACACCTTC. Translation gives CSVDAGAGGYTF.